The 30 T cell receptor beta chains below all came from one sample that was sequenced in a study of CD8 T cell repertoires and HIV-1 epitope variants. These receptors have no known antigen. Sequencing was performed with immunoSEQ multiplex PCR; in TCRdb, only in-frame clones are kept and a portion is missing. Among about 7,100 clones listed, 66% were seen once. The specimen sequenced was cultured CD8+ T cells derived from PBMCs. These TCRs come from a male donor with HIV.

The gene calls are TRBV4-1 and TRBJ2-7, with 7 bases lining up with TRBD1. The V segment lost 0 bases and the J segment 6 bases; nucleotides outside the gene matches: 5. CDR1 and CDR2 (germline): MGHRA, YSYEKL. This CDR3 spans 14 amino acids. CDR3 coding DNA: TGCGCCAGCAGCCAAGAACAGGGGATTGGCGAGCAGTACTTC. Translated: CASSQEQGIGEQYF.

This clone was seen just once. The chain uses TRBV7-2 and TRBJ2-5; D gene ambiguous. This CDR3 has 13 residues. V was shortened by 5 bases and J by 4 bases, with 11 bases between the two germline ends. Germline assignment: CDR1 SGHTA and CDR2 FQGNSA. DNA of the CDR3: TGTGCCAGCAGCCTGGACGGATTAGAGACCCAGTACTTC. Encoded protein: CASSLDGLETQYF.

The chain combines TRBV28 with TRBJ2-3; 7 bases agree with TRBD1. Germline V gene data show CDR1 as MDHEN and CDR2 as SYDVKM. The CDR3 is made up of 15 amino acids. Trimming at V came to 6 bases and at J to 3 bases, leaving 9 bases not matched to a gene. The CDR3 region is CASSRARDRTDTQYF. The CDR3 DNA reads TGTGCCAGCAGCCGTGCCCGGGACAGAACAGATACGCAGTATTTT.

V and J are TRBV28 and TRBJ1-5, with 7 bases fitting TRBD1. CDR1 is MDHEN, CDR2 SYDVKM, per germline. V shed 3 bases, J shed 0 bases, and the junction held 5 bases outside the gene matches. The CDR3 totals 16 residues. The CDR3 sequence is CASSFDRVNSNQPQHF. CDR3 nucleotide sequence: TGTGCCAGCAGTTTCGACAGGGTTAATAGCAATCAGCCCCAGCATTTT.

A few counts support this clone. The chain combines TRBV7-9 with TRBJ2-7; D is uncertain. The V gene's germline CDR1 is SEHNR and CDR2 FQNEAQ (reference sequence). Trimming left V 5 bases short and J 3 bases short, with 5 bases between. The CDR3 extends over 11 amino acids. The CDR3 nucleotides are TGTGCCAGCAGCGACGACTACGAGCAGTACTTC. Its translation is CASSDDYEQYF.

The V gene is TRBV11-2, the J gene TRBJ2-7; the match to TRBD1 covers 8 bases. From germline, CDR1 is SGHAT and CDR2 FQNNGV. Losses at the gene ends were 0 bases for V and 3 bases for J; bases not matched to a gene: 4. This CDR3 is 15 amino acids long. Here the CDR3 reads CASSLEAGGYYEQYF. Written as DNA, the CDR3 is TGTGCCAGCAGCTTAGAGGCAGGGGGCTACTACGAGCAGTACTTC.

The gene calls are TRBV7-8 and TRBJ1-1, with D possibly being TRBD1 (6 bases). CDR1 and CDR2 (germline): SGHVS, FQNEAQ. The CDR3 totals 13 residues. V was shortened by 5 bases and J by 1 base, with 8 bases between the two germline ends. The CDR3, as DNA: TGTGCCAGCAGCCGGGACACGAACACTGAAGCTTTCTTT. This sequence encodes CASSRDTNTEAFF.

This clone showed up just once. The J gene is TRBJ2-3, the V gene TRBV6-1, with D possibly being TRBD2 (5 bases). The CDR3 contains 14 residues. Germline V lookup: CDR1 MNHNS, CDR2 SASEGT. V gave up 2 bases and J gave up 6 bases, with 12 bases separating them. CDR3 DNA sequence: TGTGCCAGCAGTGAAACTAGTAGGGTGGATACGCAGTATTTT. This translates into CASSETSRVDTQYF.

The chain recombines TRBV5-1 with TRBJ2-3, with 13 bases lining up with TRBD2. This CDR3 is 16 amino acids long. V lost 8 bases to trimming and J lost 0 bases; unmatched junction nucleotides: 6. The germline V gene has CDR1 SGHRS and CDR2 YFSETQ. Here the CDR3 DNA reads TGCGCCAGTCGGACTAGCGGGAGTGCTAGCACAGATACGCAGTATTTT. It is translated as CASRTSGSASTDTQYF.

This clone was recorded only once. The chain employs TRBV5-5 and TRBJ1-4, with 7 bases fitting TRBD1. This CDR3 is built from 14 residues. CDR1 is SGHKS and CDR2 is YYEKEE in the germline V gene (reference sequence). The V segment lost 4 bases and the J segment 8 bases; nucleotides outside the gene matches: 8. The CDR3 spells CASSLNRGGEKLFF. CDR3 DNA: TGTGCCAGCAGCCTGAACAGGGGAGGCGAAAAACTGTTTTTT.

J is TRBJ2-3 and V is TRBV18; D might be TRBD2 (6 bases). This CDR3 contains 15 residues. CDR1 and CDR2 from the germline V gene are KGHSH and LQKENI. Trimming took off 7 bases at V and 0 bases at J, with 14 bases between the two ends. The CDR3 region is CASLTGEMSTDTQYF. Here the CDR3 DNA reads TGTGCCAGCTTAACGGGGGAGATGAGCACAGATACGCAGTATTTT.

This clone is a singleton in its sample. The DNA of the CDR3 is TGTGCCAGCAGCCCCCGCCGGGACTACTCTAACACCGGGGAGCTGTTTTTT. Its protein is CASSPRRDYSNTGELFF. The chain carries TRBV13 and TRBJ2-2, with 7 bases that match TRBD2. CDR1 is PRHDT and CDR2 is FYEKMQ in the germline V gene (reference sequence). This CDR3 comprises 17 residues. V trimming: 5 bases; J trimming: 2 bases; junction bases outside the gene matches: 11.

As DNA, the CDR3 is TGTGCCAGCAGCCCAGGACAGGGCAACACAGATACGCAGTATTTT. Translated, it gives CASSPGQGNTDTQYF. The chain links TRBV11-3 to TRBJ2-3, with 8 bases identical to TRBD1. J gave up 2 bases and V 5 bases, and 6 bases lay outside the gene matches. The CDR3 runs 15 residues. CDR1 SGHNT and CDR2 YENEEA come from the germline V gene.

V and J are TRBV7-9 and TRBJ1-2; D perhaps matches TRBD1 (5 bases). Trimming stripped 7 bases from V and 7 bases from J, with 13 bases between. The germline V gene encodes CDR1 SEHNR and CDR2 FQNEAQ (reference sequence). This CDR3 is 12 amino acids long. DNA for the CDR3: TGTGCCAGCAACGGGGCGATCCCTGGCTACACCTTC. Translating it yields CASNGAIPGYTF.

The chain couples TRBV30 to TRBJ2-5; D may match TRBD1 or TRBD2 (5 bases each). The CDR3 is made up of 14 amino acids. Germline lookup yields CDR1 GTSNPN and CDR2 SVGIG (reference sequence). Between the trimmed V and J ends, which lost 2 bases and 1 base, there was a span of 11 bases. The CDR3 nucleotides are TGTGCCTGGAGTTCGGGGCAGCCCCAAGAGACCCAGTACTTC. Translating it yields CAWSSGQPQETQYF.

This clone appeared a few times. This chain joins TRBV21-1 and TRBJ1-5; whether TRBD1, the table's D call, matches the DNA was not checked. TRBV21-1 is a pseudogene locus. This CDR3 is 15 amino acids long. In nucleotides, the CDR3 is TGTGCCAGCAGCTCCCGGGACAGGGGGCATCGGCCCCAGCATTTT. Translating gives CASSSRDRGHRPQHF.

The chain recombines TRBV29-1 with TRBJ2-7; possible D gene TRBD2, 5 bases. V was trimmed by 3 bases and J by 0 bases, leaving 9 bases between them. Per germline, CDR1 SQVTM and CDR2 ANQGSEA. The CDR3 length is 13 residues. Here the CDR3 DNA reads TGCAGCGTTGACTCGGGGAGCTCCTACGAGCAGTACTTC. It translates to CSVDSGSSYEQYF.

The chain recombines TRBV6-5 with TRBJ2-7; 8 positions match TRBD1. The CDR3 runs to 14 residues. Germline CDR1 MNHEY, CDR2 SVGAGI. The junction had 4 bases not matched to a gene; V was cut back by 5 bases and J by 1 base. DNA for the CDR3: TGTGCCAGCAGTGGCGGACAGGGTTCCTACGAGCAGTACTTC. Translated, it gives CASSGGQGSYEQYF.

Only a few counts were recorded for this clone. The V gene is TRBV4-3, the J gene TRBJ1-2; 10 bases are a match to TRBD1. The germline gives CDR1 LGHNA, CDR2 YSLEER. This CDR3 region has 15 residues. V lost 0 bases to trimming and J lost 8 bases; unmatched junction nucleotides: 6. Here the CDR3 reads CASSQDGGTGDGYTF. The CDR3 coding sequence is TGCGCCAGCAGCCAAGATGGTGGGACAGGGGACGGCTACACCTTC.

This chain connects TRBV6-5 to TRBJ2-7; TRBD2 is a possible D gene (7 bases). Germline CDR1 MNHEY, CDR2 SVGAGI. The CDR3 totals 14 residues. V was trimmed by 0 bases and J by 6 bases, leaving 12 bases between them. This CDR3 reads CASSYSGGESEQYF. CDR3 in DNA: TGTGCCAGCAGTTACTCAGGGGGGGAAAGCGAGCAGTACTTC.

This sequence joins TRBV28 and TRBJ2-7, with TRBD1 matching 11 bases. The CDR3 spans 14 residues. Germline V gene data show CDR1 as MDHEN and CDR2 as SYDVKM. After removal of 10 bases from V and 1 base from J, the junction contained 6 bases not matched to a gene. Written as DNA, the CDR3 is TGTGCCATCTCGGACAGGGGGCTTTCCTACGAGCAGTACTTC. Its protein is CAISDRGLSYEQYF.

The rearrangement joins TRBV7-9 to TRBJ1-1; 7 bases map to TRBD1. Germline V lookup: CDR1 SEHNR, CDR2 FQNEAQ (reference sequence). This CDR3 contains 13 residues. The trim removed 1 base at V and 7 bases at J, leaving 3 bases unmatched. As DNA, the CDR3 is TGTGCCAGCAGCTTAGACAGGGGAAATGAAGCTTTCTTT. This codes for CASSLDRGNEAFF.

The V and J genes are TRBV15 and TRBJ2-1, with TRBD2 matching 8 bases. V was pared by 0 bases and J by 7 bases, with 5 bases of the junction left unmatched. Germline assignment: CDR1 LNHNV and CDR2 YYDKDF (reference sequence). This CDR3 has 15 residues. The CDR3, as DNA: TGTGCCACCAGCAGAGAGGCGGGAGGATGGAATGAGCAGTTCTTC. This sequence encodes CATSREAGGWNEQFF.

The chain links TRBV5-4 to TRBJ2-7, with D possibly TRBD1 on 5 matching bases. V was clipped by 4 bases and J by 3 bases, with 11 bases between them. Germline loops: CDR1 SGHNT, CDR2 YYREEE (reference sequence). The CDR3 is made up of 13 amino acids. CDR3 nucleotides: TGTGCCAGCAGCCCATACCAGGGCTACGAGCAGTACTTC. Its translation: CASSPYQGYEQYF.

V usage is TRBV4-2 and J usage is TRBJ1-1; perhaps TRBD1 as D (5 bases). Germline CDR1 LGHNA, CDR2 YNFKEQ. This CDR3 has 13 amino acids. Trimming took off 4 bases at V and 1 base at J, with 7 bases between the two ends. CDR3 region: CASSLGGNTEAFF. The CDR3 DNA reads as TGTGCCAGCAGCCTCGGGGGGAACACTGAAGCTTTCTTT.

This clone has just a few counts. The chain couples TRBV28 to TRBJ1-1; D call uncertain. V lost 7 bases and J 8 bases, leaving 11 bases between the germline ends. CDR1 MDHEN and CDR2 SYDVKM come from the germline V gene. The CDR3 covers 11 residues. In nucleotides, the CDR3 is TGTGCCAGCATTAATGCCGTCGAAGCTTTCTTT. Its translation: CASINAVEAFF.

The CDR3 region is CAIEAGGVSGANVLTF. The CDR3 DNA is TGTGCCATCGAGGCAGGGGGGGTCTCTGGGGCCAACGTCCTGACTTTC. The rearrangement uses TRBV10-3 and TRBJ2-6; D is perhaps TRBD1 or TRBD2 (7 bases each). The V end was cut by 8 bases, the J end by 0 bases, with 14 bases between. There are 16 residues in the CDR3. CDR1 ENHRY and CDR2 SYGVKD come from the germline V gene.

The chain links TRBV4-2 to TRBJ2-5; possible D gene TRBD1, 5 bases. This CDR3 is 17 amino acids long. Per the germline V gene, CDR1 is LGHNA and CDR2 is YNFKEQ. V was cut by 1 base and J by 3 bases, with 18 bases left in between. The CDR3 loop reads CASSQGIGQGDEETQYF. The CDR3 DNA follows: TGTGCCAGCAGCCAAGGTATCGGGCAGGGTGACGAAGAGACCCAGTACTTC.

The chain joins TRBV4-3 to TRBJ2-5, with 8 positions matching TRBD1. The junction had 6 bases not matched to a gene; V was cut back by 0 bases and J by 0 bases. Germline lookup yields CDR1 LGHNA and CDR2 YSLEER. CDR3 length: 17 residues. Here the CDR3 DNA reads TGCGCCAGCAGCCAAGATCCCGGGACAGGTCACCAAGAGACCCAGTACTTC. Protein product: CASSQDPGTGHQETQYF.

The chain couples TRBV30 to TRBJ2-1; 10 nucleotides agree with TRBD2. Germline values: CDR1 GTSNPN, CDR2 SVGIG (reference sequence). V gave up 2 bases and J gave up 8 bases; unmatched junction bases: 9. This CDR3 spans 15 amino acids. The CDR3 bases are TGTGCCTGGAGTACCAGCGGGGGGGCTCTCGATGAGCAGTTCTTC. Encoded protein: CAWSTSGGALDEQFF. The full variable domain, completed using reference TRBV30 and TRBJ2-1, is SQTIHQWPATLVQPVGSPLSLECTVEGTSNPNLYWYRQAAGRGLQLLFYSVGIGQISSEVPQNLSASRPQDRQFILSSKKLLLSDSGFYLCAWSTSGGALDEQFFGPGTRLTVL.